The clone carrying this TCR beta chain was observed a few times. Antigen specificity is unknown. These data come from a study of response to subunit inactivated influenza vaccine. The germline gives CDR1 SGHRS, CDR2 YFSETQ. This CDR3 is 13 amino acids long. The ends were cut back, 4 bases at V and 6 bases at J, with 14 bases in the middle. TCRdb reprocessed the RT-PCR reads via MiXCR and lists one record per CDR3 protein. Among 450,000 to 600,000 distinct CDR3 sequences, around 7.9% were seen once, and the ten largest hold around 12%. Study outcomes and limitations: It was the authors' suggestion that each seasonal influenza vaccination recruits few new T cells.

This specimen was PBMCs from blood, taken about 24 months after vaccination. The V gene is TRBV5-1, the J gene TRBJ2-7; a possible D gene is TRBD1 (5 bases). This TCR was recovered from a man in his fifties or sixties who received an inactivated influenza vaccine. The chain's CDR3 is CASSVPGQGEQYF. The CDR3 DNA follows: TGCGCCAGCAGCGTGCCTGGGCAGGGCGAGCAGTACTTC. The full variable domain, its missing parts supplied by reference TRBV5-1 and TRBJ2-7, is KAGVTQTPRYLIKTRGQQVTLSCSPISGHRSVSWYQQTPGQGLQFLFEYFSETQRNKGNFPGRFSGRQFSNSRSEMNVSTLELGDSALYLCASSVPGQGEQYFGPGTRLTVT.